The T cell receptor beta chain described here comes from a study of CD8 T cells in Susac syndrome. Study context: Patients with Susac syndrome had blood drawn and were at that point therapy-naive, on corticosteroids, or on intravenous immunoglobulin alone.

CD8+ and CD4+ T cells taken from blood had their TCR beta sequenced. RNA in amounts of about 0.5 to 1 ug was reverse transcribed with random hexamers. Amplification of TCR beta CDR3 by immunoSEQ multiplex PCR spanned 54 Vbeta and 13 Jbeta. TCRdb itself ran the immunoSEQ multiplex PCR reads through MiXCR, one entry per CDR3 protein. The table shows some 180,000 distinct CDR3 sequences, with about 93% occurring only once. On this clonotype itself: Its antigen is still unknown.

Whole-study results and caveats: The study recognized that its TCR sequencing and HLA analysis covered a relatively small number of individuals.

This receptor was taken from a human donor with Susac syndrome. Input material: CD4+ T cells from PBMCs.

CDR3 DNA sequence: TGTGCCAGCAGTCCACGACATGAGCTCAATGGCTACACCTTC. Translated, it gives CASSPRHELNGYTF. The chain is built from TRBV12-3 or TRBV12-4 and TRBJ1-2; unclear D gene. V lost 5 bases and J 6 bases, leaving 16 bases between the germline ends. This CDR3 comprises 14 residues.